Described below is a single T cell receptor (beta chain) sequence and its context. The protocol was immunoSEQ multiplex PCR, while the TCRdb copy is restricted to in-frame clones and leaves out a portion. The sample gives some 70,000 clones, about nine tenths of which show up once; 9.5% to 13% is in the top ten. The sample comes from a study of Tregs in tolerant kidney transplant recipients. The V and J ends lost 6 bases and 0 bases respectively, with 12 bases between them. The CDR3 length is 16 residues. Germline CDR1 is MRHNA and CDR2 is SNTAGT. The chain links TRBV6-4 to TRBJ2-6, with unresolved D. The input for sequencing was CD8+ T cells from blood, taken before the transplant. The sequence was obtained from a human donor who received a combined kidney and bone marrow transplant. Written as DNA, the CDR3 is TGTGCCAGCAGCGGAGTCGCAGCCTCTGGGGCCAACGTCCTGACTTTC. Amino acid sequence: CASSGVAASGANVLTF.